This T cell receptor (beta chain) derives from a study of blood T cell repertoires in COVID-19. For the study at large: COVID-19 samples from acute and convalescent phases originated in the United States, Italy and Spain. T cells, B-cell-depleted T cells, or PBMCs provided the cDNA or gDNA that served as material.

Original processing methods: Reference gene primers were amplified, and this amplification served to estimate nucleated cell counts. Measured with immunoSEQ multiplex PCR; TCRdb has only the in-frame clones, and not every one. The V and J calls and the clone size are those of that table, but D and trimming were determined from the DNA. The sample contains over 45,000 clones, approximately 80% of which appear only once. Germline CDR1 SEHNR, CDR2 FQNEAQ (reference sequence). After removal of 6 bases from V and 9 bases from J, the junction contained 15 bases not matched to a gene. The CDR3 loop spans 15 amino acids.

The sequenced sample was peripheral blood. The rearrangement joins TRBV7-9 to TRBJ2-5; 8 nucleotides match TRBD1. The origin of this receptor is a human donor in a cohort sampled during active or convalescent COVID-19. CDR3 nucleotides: TGTGCCAGCAGAGGGACAGGCCTAGGCGGGGCAGCCCAGTACTTC. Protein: CASRGTGLGGAAQYF.